The T cell receptor (beta chain) described here comes from a study of cytomegalovirus exposure and HLA in healthy donors. For the study at large: Most donors, roughly 84% of over 350 genotyped, fell in the Caucasian-associated ancestry cluster.

This CDR3 has 14 amino acids. Trimming took off 1 base at V and 6 bases at J, with 10 bases between the two ends. CDR1 is SGHTA and CDR2 is FQGNSA in the germline V gene. A multiplex PCR was run with 60 Vbeta primers and 13 Jbeta primers. TCRdb keeps only in-frame clones here, not all; method: immunoSEQ multiplex PCR. The sample yields about 160,000 clones, more than 75% seen once. The sequence derives from a male donor in good health and CMV-seronegative. The source material was PBMCs. The chain has TRBV7-2 and TRBJ1-5; D unclear. CDR3 protein: CASSLGPPGQPQHF. CDR3 in DNA: TGTGCCAGCAGCTTAGGGCCTCCGGGTCAGCCCCAGCATTTT.